The 28 T cell receptor beta chains below were found in one sample sequenced in a study of synovial regulatory T cells in juvenile arthritis. The antigens for these receptors are not known. Here immunoSEQ multiplex PCR was the method, and the copy in TCRdb shows in-frame clones only, minus some. This listing includes about 1,100 clones. Study-wide results and caveats: Compared with other blood Treg cells, inflammation-associated Treg cells had reduced TCR diversity.

Sequencing was done on a sample of Treg cells from blood. Subset here: HLA-DR+ inflammation-associated blood Treg cells. The receptors here all came from a donor between 2 and 29 years old with juvenile idiopathic arthritis.

This clone is deemed medium-sized by its frequency. The chain joins TRBV19 to TRBJ1-1; as DNA is missing, the TRBD1 call by TCRdb cannot be tested. The germline V gene has CDR1 LNHDA and CDR2 SQIVND (reference sequence). The CDR3 covers 13 residues. No DNA sequence was recorded. The CDR3 spells CASSIVQNTEAFF. The full variable domain, in which reference TRBV19 and TRBJ1-1 provide the parts outside the CDR3, is DGGITQSPKYLFRKEGQNVTLSCEQNLNHDAMYWYRQDPGQGLRLIYYSQIVNDFQKGDIAEGYSVSREKKESFPLTVTSAQKNPTAFYLCASSIVQNTEAFFGQGTRLTVV.

Measured by frequency, this clone is large. The V call is TRBV12-5, the J call TRBJ1-6; the TCRdb D gene call, TRBD1, has no DNA to confirm it. Germline V lookup: CDR1 LGHNT, CDR2 FRNRAP. The CDR3 is 17 amino acids. DNA is not on record. The chain's CDR3 is CASGLGTGVTYNSPLHF.

This clone registers medium-sized by frequency. The CDR3: CASGTGGTEAFF. The gene calls are TRBV28 and TRBJ1-1; the TRBD1 assignment by TCRdb is unverifiable without DNA. The CDR3 consists of 12 residues. There is no recorded DNA. The germline CDR1 and CDR2 sequences are MDHEN and SYDVKM.

This chain links TRBV15 with TRBJ2-3; TCRdb's assignment of TRBD1 cannot be checked, as there is no DNA. Germline values: CDR1 LNHNV, CDR2 YYDKDF (reference sequence). The CDR3 contains 14 residues. No DNA sequence was recorded. The CDR3 sequence is CATSRAQGTDTQYF.

This clone shows up as medium-sized by frequency. The genes are TRBV27 and TRBJ1-1; TCRdb indicates TRBD1, and absent DNA this call remains unverified. The CDR3 covers 17 residues. No DNA was logged. Germline V lookup: CDR1 MNHEY, CDR2 SMNVEV (reference sequence). This CDR3 reads CASSPWGQGKRDTEAFF.

According to its frequency, this clone is large. The chain combines TRBV19 with TRBJ1-3. CDR3 length equals 14 residues. The DNA sequence is not available. Germline V gene data show CDR1 as LNHDA and CDR2 as SQIVND (reference sequence). The CDR3 spells CASTGPYSGNTIYF.

Considering frequency, this clone is large. This chain connects TRBV10-1 to TRBJ2-2; TCRdb reports TRBD2, a call that lacks DNA to check it against. The CDR3 spans 14 residues. No DNA is given. CDR1 and CDR2 (germline): WNHNN, SYGVQD (reference sequence). The chain's CDR3 is CASRAGWNTGELFF.

By frequency, this clone registers medium-sized. The chain couples TRBV5-1 to TRBJ2-5; the D call from TCRdb, TRBD2, cannot be confirmed without DNA. The CDR3 extends over 14 amino acids. Nucleotide data are not available. Germline V lookup: CDR1 SGHRS, CDR2 YFSETQ. The chain's CDR3 is CASSWTSPQETQYF.

This clone registers medium-sized by frequency. This chain joins TRBV5-6 and TRBJ1-4; TCRdb picks TRBD1, but there is no DNA to check that call. The germline V gene has CDR1 SGHDT and CDR2 YYEEEE. This CDR3 has 14 residues. Only the protein is on record. The CDR3 sequence: CASSLVTGDEKLFF.

This clone is labeled medium-sized based on frequency. This sequence joins TRBV11-2 and TRBJ2-1. CDR3 length: 14 amino acids. Only the protein is on record. Germline CDR1 and CDR2: SGHAT and FQNNGV. The CDR3 here is CASSRGPLEDEQFF. The full variable domain, in which reference TRBV11-2 and TRBJ2-1 provide the parts outside the CDR3, is EAGVAQSPRYKIIEKRQSVAFWCNPISGHATLYWYQQILGQGPKLLIQFQNNGVVDDSQLPKDRFSAERLKGVDSTLKIQPAKLEDSAVYLCASSRGPLEDEQFFGPGTRLTVL.

Judged by frequency, this clone is medium-sized. This sequence joins TRBV18 and TRBJ1-2; TCRdb reports TRBD1, a call that lacks DNA to check it against. The germline V gene encodes CDR1 KGHSH and CDR2 LQKENI. CDR3 length: 13 amino acids. The record lacks a DNA sequence. The CDR3 protein is CASSPDRGYGYTF.

This clone shows up as medium-sized by frequency. V gene TRBV6-6 combines with J gene TRBJ2-2; TCRdb picks TRBD2, but there is no DNA to check that call. This CDR3 comprises 14 residues. DNA is not on record. The germline V gene has CDR1 MNHNY and CDR2 SVGAGI (reference sequence). CDR3 amino acids: CATESGRHTGGLFF.

Judged by frequency, this clone is large. This chain uses TRBV28 with TRBJ1-2. Germline V gene lookup returns CDR1 MDHEN and CDR2 SYDVKM. The CDR3 contains 15 residues. No DNA is recorded. This CDR3 is CASSFIGIGNYGYTF.

The chain has TRBV6-5 and TRBJ2-5; the D call of TRBD2 rests on TCRdb alone, since no DNA is present to check it. The length of the CDR3 is 13 residues. Only the protein is available. Germline V gene data show CDR1 as MNHEY and CDR2 as SVGAGI. The CDR3 sequence is CASRGGFRETQYF.

This clone is large by frequency. The chain is built from TRBV5-4 and TRBJ2-7; there is no DNA to check the TCRdb D call of TRBD2. The CDR3 sequence is 15 residues long. The nucleotide record is missing. Germline-derived CDR1 and CDR2 are SGHNT and YYREEE (reference sequence). The CDR3 protein is CASSPTSGGPYEQYF.

In terms of frequency, this clone is medium-sized. The V and J genes are TRBV2 and TRBJ2-2. The germline CDR1 and CDR2 sequences are SNHLY and FYNNEI. This CDR3 contains 14 residues. The DNA is not on file. The CDR3 is CASRILANTGELFF.

This chain links TRBV28 with TRBJ1-6; TCRdb designates TRBD1, a call that cannot be tested without DNA. The CDR3 has 13 residues. No DNA has been recorded. Germline-derived CDR1 and CDR2 are MDHEN and SYDVKM. The CDR3: CASSLARDSPLHF.

The chain links TRBV27 to TRBJ1-1; there is no DNA to check the TCRdb D call of TRBD1. This CDR3 is 14 amino acids long. There is no recorded DNA. Germline V gives CDR1 MNHEY, CDR2 SMNVEV (reference sequence). The CDR3 sequence: CASSMNRGLTEAFF.

According to its frequency, this clone is medium-sized (0.01 to 0.1%). The CDR3: CASRGLAGWNTGELFF. The rearrangement joins TRBV2 to TRBJ2-2; TCRdb gives TRBD2 as the D gene, but with no DNA this cannot be confirmed. The CDR3 totals 16 residues. This entry has no DNA. The germline V gene encodes CDR1 SNHLY and CDR2 FYNNEI.

According to its frequency, this clone is medium-sized. The chain has TRBV28 and TRBJ2-7. CDR3 size: 12 residues. DNA is not recorded here. Germline CDR1 reads MDHEN; CDR2 reads SYDVKM. CDR3 protein: CASSSIPYEQYF.

This clone shows up as medium-sized by frequency. The chain carries TRBV2 and TRBJ2-3; the TCRdb D gene call, TRBD2, has no DNA to confirm it. Per the germline V gene, CDR1 is SNHLY and CDR2 is FYNNEI. The CDR3 is made up of 17 amino acids. The entry carries no DNA sequence. CDR3 amino acids: CASMEIGAGISTDTQYF.

This chain links TRBV5-1 with TRBJ2-1; TCRdb returns TRBD2, unconfirmable since there is no DNA. The CDR3 totals 18 residues. No DNA has been recorded. Germline loops: CDR1 SGHRS, CDR2 YFSETQ. The CDR3 region is CASSFLGLAGGDYNEQFF.

The V call is TRBV7-8, the J call TRBJ2-1; with no DNA, the TCRdb D assignment of TRBD2 cannot be verified. The CDR3 loop spans 17 amino acids. No DNA was logged. Germline V lookup: CDR1 SGHVS, CDR2 FQNEAQ. CDR3 amino acids: CASSTLSILAGGNEQFF.

This clone shows up as medium-sized by frequency. The V call is TRBV5-6, the J call TRBJ2-7. Germline values: CDR1 SGHDT, CDR2 YYEEEE. The CDR3 has 12 amino acids. Nucleotide data are not available. CDR3: CASTPGKGEQYF.

Considering frequency, this clone is medium-sized. The rearrangement uses TRBV18 and TRBJ2-3; absent DNA, TCRdb's TRBD2 call cannot be checked. CDR3 length equals 16 residues. The DNA is not on file. Germline V gene data show CDR1 as KGHSH and CDR2 as LQKENI. CDR3 sequence: CASSPGLAGVGDTQYF. Full variable domain (missing parts from reference TRBV18 and TRBJ2-3): NAGVMQNPRHLVRRRGQEARLRCSPMKGHSHVYWYRQLPEEGLKFMVYLQKENIIDESGMPKERFSAEFPKEGPSILRIQQVVRGDSAAYFCASSPGLAGVGDTQYFGPGTRLTVL.

Its frequency marks this clone as medium-sized (0.01 to 0.1%). The genes are TRBV15 and TRBJ2-1; the D call of TRBD2 rests on TCRdb alone, since no DNA is present to check it. This CDR3 spans 15 amino acids. The DNA sequence is not available. Germline V gives CDR1 LNHNV, CDR2 YYDKDF (reference sequence). The CDR3 reads CATSRGGGGLNEQFF.

Frequency places this clone as medium-sized (0.01 to 0.1%). This chain links TRBV18 with TRBJ2-3; there is no DNA to check the TCRdb D call of TRBD2. Germline-derived CDR1 and CDR2 are KGHSH and LQKENI. This CDR3 comprises 14 residues. The DNA sequence is not available. This CDR3 is CASSPAGGRDTQYF.

This clone is called medium-sized (0.01 to 0.1%) based on its frequency. V is TRBV4-2 and J is TRBJ1-2. The germline V gene has CDR1 LGHNA and CDR2 YNFKEQ. CDR3 size: 13 residues. This entry has no DNA. The CDR3 region is CASSPTEFYGYTF.